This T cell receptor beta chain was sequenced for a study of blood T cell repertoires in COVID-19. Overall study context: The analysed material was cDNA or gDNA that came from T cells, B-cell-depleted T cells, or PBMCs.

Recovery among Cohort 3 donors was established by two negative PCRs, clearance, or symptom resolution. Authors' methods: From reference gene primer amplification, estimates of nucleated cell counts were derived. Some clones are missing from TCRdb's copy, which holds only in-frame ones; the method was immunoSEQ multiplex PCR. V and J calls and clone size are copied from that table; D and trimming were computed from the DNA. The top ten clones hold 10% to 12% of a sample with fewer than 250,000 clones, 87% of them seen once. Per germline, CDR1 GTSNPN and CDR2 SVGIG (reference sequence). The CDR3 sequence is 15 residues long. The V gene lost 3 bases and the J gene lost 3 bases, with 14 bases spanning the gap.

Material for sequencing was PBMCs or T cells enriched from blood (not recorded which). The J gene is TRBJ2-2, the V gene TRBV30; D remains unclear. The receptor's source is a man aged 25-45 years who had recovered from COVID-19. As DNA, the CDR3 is TGTGCCTGGAGGTTGTCGTCTGGCCACACCGGGGAGCTGTTTTTT. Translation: CAWRLSSGHTGELFF.